This T cell receptor beta chain was sequenced in a study of shared clonotypes between healthy human individuals. Whole-study findings and limits: It was only blood that was sampled, and tissue repertoires likely differ. Between several donors, naive CD4 clonotypes were shared at a level of about 5%.

A remark on this clone: Its specificity is unknown.

The naive CD8 subset, CD45RO-negative cells positively selected for CCR7, excluded terminally differentiated effector memory CD45RA+ cells. Within Nashville, Tennessee resided all donors, each a Caucasian adult. The V gene end was trimmed by 1 base and the J gene end by 6 bases; junction bases not matched to a gene: 6. The CDR3 spans 15 residues. CDR1 and CDR2 (germline): SEHNR, FQNEAQ (reference sequence). Samples underwent the assay at deep level. Sequencing was performed with immunoSEQ multiplex PCR; in TCRdb, only in-frame clones are kept and a portion is missing. This table has some 2.1 million clones, 93% appearing once.

Sequenced input: naive CD8+ T cells from PBMCs. This TCR was sampled from a man between 18 and 35 years old in good health. Some clones in this sample may be carry-over from other donors' samples. V gene TRBV7-9 combines with J gene TRBJ1-1, with 9 bases identical to TRBD1. The DNA for the CDR3 is TGTGCCAGCAGCTTAGGGGGGGACAGGGTACCTGAAGCTTTCTTT. This gives the protein CASSLGGDRVPEAFF.